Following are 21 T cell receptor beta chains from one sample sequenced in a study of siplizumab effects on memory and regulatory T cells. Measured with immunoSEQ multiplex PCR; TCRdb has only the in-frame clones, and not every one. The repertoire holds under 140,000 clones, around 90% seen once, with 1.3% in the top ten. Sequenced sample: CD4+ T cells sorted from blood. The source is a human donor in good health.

The CDR3 spells CASSALGQSNYGYTF. The CDR3 bases are TGTGCCAGCAGCGCTCTGGGACAGAGCAACTATGGCTACACCTTC. This rearrangement joins TRBV9 to TRBJ1-2; 7 bases map to TRBD1. CDR3 length: 15 amino acids. The germline V gene has CDR1 SGDLS and CDR2 YYNGEE. Trimming cost V 3 bases and J 2 bases; bases outside gene matches: 7.

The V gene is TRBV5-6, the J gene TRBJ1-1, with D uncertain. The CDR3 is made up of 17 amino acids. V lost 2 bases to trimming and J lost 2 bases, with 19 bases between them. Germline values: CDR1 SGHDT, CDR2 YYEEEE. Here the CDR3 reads CASSFFSGKGGNTEAFF. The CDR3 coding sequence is TGTGCCAGCAGCTTTTTTTCGGGGAAGGGTGGTAACACTGAAGCTTTCTTT.

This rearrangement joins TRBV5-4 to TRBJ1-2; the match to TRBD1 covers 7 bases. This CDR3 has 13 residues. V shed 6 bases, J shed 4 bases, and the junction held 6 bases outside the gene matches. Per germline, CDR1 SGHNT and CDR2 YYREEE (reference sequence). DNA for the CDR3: TGTGCCAGCACCCGGGACAGAAGCTATGGCTACACCTTC. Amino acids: CASTRDRSYGYTF. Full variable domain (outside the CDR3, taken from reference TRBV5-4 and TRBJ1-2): ETGVTQSPTHLIKTRGQQVTLRCSSQSGHNTVSWYQQALGQGPQFIFQYYREEENGRGNFPPRFSGLQFPNYSSELNVNALELDDSALYLCASTRDRSYGYTFGSGTRLTVV.

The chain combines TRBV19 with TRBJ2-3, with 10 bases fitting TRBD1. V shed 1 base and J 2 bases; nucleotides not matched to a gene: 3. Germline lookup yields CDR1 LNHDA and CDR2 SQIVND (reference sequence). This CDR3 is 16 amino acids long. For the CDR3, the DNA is TGTGCCAGTAGTATAGGGACAGGGGGTGTCACAGATACGCAGTATTTT. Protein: CASSIGTGGVTDTQYF.

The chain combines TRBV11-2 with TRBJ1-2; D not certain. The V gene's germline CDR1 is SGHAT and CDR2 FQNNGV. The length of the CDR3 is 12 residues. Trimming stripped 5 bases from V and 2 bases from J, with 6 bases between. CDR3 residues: CASSRINYGYTF. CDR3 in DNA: TGTGCCAGCAGCCGGATAAACTATGGCTACACCTTC.

DNA of the CDR3: TGTGCCAGCAGCTTACGGGGCATTAGGACCCAGTACTTC. Protein product: CASSLRGIRTQYF. This sequence joins TRBV7-2 and TRBJ2-5, with D perhaps given as TRBD1 or TRBD2 (5 bases each). V was clipped by 2 bases and J by 7 bases, with 11 bases between them. This CDR3 is built from 13 residues. Germline loops: CDR1 SGHTA, CDR2 FQGNSA.

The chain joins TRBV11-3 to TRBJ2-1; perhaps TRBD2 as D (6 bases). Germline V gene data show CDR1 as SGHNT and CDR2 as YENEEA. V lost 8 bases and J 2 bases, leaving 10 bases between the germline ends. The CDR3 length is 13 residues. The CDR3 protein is CASGAGTYNEQFF. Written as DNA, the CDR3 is TGTGCCAGCGGGGCGGGAACCTACAATGAGCAGTTCTTC.

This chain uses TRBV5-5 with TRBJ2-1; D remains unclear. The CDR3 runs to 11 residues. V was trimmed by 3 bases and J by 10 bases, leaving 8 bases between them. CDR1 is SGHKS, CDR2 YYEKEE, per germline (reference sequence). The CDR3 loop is CASSSLTEQFF. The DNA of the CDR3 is TGTGCCAGCAGCTCACTTACCGAGCAGTTCTTC.

In DNA form, the CDR3 reads TGTGCCAGCAGTTGGAACAGGGGGGCCAACACTGAAGCTTTCTTT. Translated, it gives CASSWNRGANTEAFF. The chain links TRBV6-5 to TRBJ1-1; 8 nucleotides line up with TRBD1. This CDR3 comprises 15 residues. The germline V gene encodes CDR1 MNHEY and CDR2 SVGAGI. V dropped 4 bases and J dropped 2; count of bases not matched to a gene: 6.

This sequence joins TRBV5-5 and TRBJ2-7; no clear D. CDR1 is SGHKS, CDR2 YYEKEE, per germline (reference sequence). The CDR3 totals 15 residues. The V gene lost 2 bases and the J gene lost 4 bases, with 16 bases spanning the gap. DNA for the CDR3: TGTGCCAGCAGCTTTGGCTCCAATCTAAAGTACGAGCAGTACTTC. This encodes CASSFGSNLKYEQYF. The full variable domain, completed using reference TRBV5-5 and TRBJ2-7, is DAGVTQSPTHLIKTRGQQVTLRCSPISGHKSVSWYQQVLGQGPQFIFQYYEKEERGRGNFPDRFSARQFPNYSSELNVNALLLGDSALYLCASSFGSNLKYEQYFGPGTRLTVT.

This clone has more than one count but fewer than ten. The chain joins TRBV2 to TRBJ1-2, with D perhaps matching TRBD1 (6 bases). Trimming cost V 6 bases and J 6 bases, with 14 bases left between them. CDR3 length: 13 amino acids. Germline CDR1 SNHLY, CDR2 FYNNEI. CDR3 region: CASRGGPGNGYTF. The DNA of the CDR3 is TGTGCCAGCAGGGGGGGCCCAGGCAATGGCTACACCTTC.

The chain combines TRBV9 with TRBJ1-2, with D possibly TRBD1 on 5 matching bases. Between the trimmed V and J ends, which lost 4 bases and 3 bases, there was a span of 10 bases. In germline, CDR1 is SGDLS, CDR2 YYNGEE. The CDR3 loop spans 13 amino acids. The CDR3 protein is CASSRGTDYGYTF. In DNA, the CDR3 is TGTGCCAGCAGCAGGGGCACTGACTATGGCTACACCTTC. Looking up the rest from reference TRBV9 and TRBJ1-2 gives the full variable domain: DSGVTQTPKHLITATGQRVTLRCSPRSGDLSVYWYQQSLDQGLQFLIQYYNGEERAKGNILERFSAQQFPDLHSELNLSSLELGDSALYFCASSRGTDYGYTFGSGTRLTVV.

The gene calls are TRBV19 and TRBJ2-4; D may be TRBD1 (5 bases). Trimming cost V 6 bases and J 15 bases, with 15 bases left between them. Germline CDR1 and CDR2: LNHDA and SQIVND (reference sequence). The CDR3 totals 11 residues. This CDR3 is CASRAETALYF. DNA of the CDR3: TGTGCCAGTAGGGCAGAGACAGCATTGTACTTC.

The CDR3 is CASSDSAGGPTDTQYF. The CDR3 DNA reads as TGTGCCAGCAGTGACTCGGCGGGGGGGCCCACAGATACGCAGTATTTT. V gene TRBV6-4 combines with J gene TRBJ2-3; 9 positions match TRBD2. Trimming took 0 bases from V and 2 from J; bases not matched to a gene: 3. Germline values: CDR1 MRHNA, CDR2 SNTAGT. CDR3 length: 16 residues.

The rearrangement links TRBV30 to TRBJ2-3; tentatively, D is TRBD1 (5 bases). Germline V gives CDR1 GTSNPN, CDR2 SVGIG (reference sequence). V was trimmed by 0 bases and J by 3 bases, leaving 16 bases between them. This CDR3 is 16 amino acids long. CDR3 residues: CAWSVQTVSRTDTQYF. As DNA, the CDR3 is TGTGCCTGGAGTGTACAGACAGTTTCGCGGACAGATACGCAGTATTTT.

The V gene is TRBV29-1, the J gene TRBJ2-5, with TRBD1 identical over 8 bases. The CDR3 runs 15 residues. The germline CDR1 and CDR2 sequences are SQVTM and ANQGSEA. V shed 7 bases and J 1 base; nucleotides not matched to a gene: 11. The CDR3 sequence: CSGQTGTGVQETQYF. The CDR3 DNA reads TGCAGCGGACAGACCGGGACAGGAGTCCAAGAGACCCAGTACTTC.

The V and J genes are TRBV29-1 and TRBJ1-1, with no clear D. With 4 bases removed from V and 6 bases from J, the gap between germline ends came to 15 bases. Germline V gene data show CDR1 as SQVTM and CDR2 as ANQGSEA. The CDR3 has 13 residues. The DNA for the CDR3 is TGCAGCGTTGCTCCGGTTCGTAGCGCTGAAGCTTTCTTT. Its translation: CSVAPVRSAEAFF. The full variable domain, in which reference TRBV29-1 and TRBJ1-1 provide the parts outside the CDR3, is SAVISQKPSRDICQRGTSLTIQCQVDSQVTMMFWYRQQPGQSLTLIATANQGSEATYESGFVIDKFPISRPNLTFSTLTVSNMSPEDSSIYLCSVAPVRSAEAFFGQGTRLTVV.

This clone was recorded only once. In DNA form, the CDR3 reads TGTGCCAGCTCACCGCGGTCCGTGATCGGAAACACCATATATTTT. Translated: CASSPRSVIGNTIYF. The chain has TRBV18 and TRBJ1-3; no clear D gene. The V gene lost 3 bases and the J gene lost 4 bases, with 13 bases spanning the gap. The length of the CDR3 is 15 residues. The germline V gene has CDR1 KGHSH and CDR2 LQKENI. The whole variable domain, remainder taken from reference TRBV18 and TRBJ1-3, is NAGVMQNPRHLVRRRGQEARLRCSPMKGHSHVYWYRQLPEEGLKFMVYLQKENIIDESGMPKERFSAEFPKEGPSILRIQQVVRGDSAAYFCASSPRSVIGNTIYFGEGSWLTVV.

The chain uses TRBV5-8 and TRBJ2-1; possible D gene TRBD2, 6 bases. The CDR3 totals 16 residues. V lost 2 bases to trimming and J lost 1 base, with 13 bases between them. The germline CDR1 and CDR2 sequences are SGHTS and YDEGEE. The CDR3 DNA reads TGTGCCAGCAGCTTAGGCCTAGCGCTTTCCTACAATGAGCAGTTCTTC. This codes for CASSLGLALSYNEQFF.

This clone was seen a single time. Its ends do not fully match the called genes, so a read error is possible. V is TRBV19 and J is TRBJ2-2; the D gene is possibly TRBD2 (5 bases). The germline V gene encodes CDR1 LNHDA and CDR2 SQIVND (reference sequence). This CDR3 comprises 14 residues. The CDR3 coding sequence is TGTGCCAGTAGTCTAGACGCGGGCACCGGGGAGCTGTTTTTT. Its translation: CASSLDAGTGELFF. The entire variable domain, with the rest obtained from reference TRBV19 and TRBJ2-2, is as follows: DGGITQSPKYLFRKEGQNVTLSCEQNLNHDAMYWYRQDPGQGLRLIYYSQIVNDFQKGDIAEGYSVSREKKESFPLTVTSAQKNPTAFYLCASSLDAGTGELFFGEGSRLTVL.

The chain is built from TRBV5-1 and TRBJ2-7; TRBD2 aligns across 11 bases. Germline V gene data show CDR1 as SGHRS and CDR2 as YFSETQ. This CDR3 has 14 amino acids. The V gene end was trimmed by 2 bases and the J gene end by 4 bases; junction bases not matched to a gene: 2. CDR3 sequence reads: CASSLGTSGYEQYF. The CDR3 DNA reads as TGCGCCAGCAGCTTAGGGACTAGCGGATACGAGCAGTACTTC.